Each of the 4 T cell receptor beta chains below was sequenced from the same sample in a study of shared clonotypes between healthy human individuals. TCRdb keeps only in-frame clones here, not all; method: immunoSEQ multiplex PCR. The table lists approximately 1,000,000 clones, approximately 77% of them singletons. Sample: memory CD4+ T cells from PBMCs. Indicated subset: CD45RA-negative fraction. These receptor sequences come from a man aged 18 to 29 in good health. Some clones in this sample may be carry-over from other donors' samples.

CDR3: CASSLVGGAVNEQFF. The CDR3 nucleotides are TGTGCCAGCAGCTTGGTAGGGGGAGCGGTAAATGAGCAGTTCTTC. The chain employs TRBV5-6 and TRBJ2-1; D possibly corresponds to TRBD1 (6 bases). The CDR3 runs 15 residues. The ends were cut back, 0 bases at V and 7 bases at J, with 14 bases in the middle. Germline values: CDR1 SGHDT, CDR2 YYEEEE.

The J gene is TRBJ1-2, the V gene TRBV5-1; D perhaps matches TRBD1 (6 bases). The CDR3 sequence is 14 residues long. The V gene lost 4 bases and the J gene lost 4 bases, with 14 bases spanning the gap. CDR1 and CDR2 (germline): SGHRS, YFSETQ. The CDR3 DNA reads TGCGCCAGCAGCCCCTCGACAGGTGCCTATGGCTACACCTTC. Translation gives CASSPSTGAYGYTF.

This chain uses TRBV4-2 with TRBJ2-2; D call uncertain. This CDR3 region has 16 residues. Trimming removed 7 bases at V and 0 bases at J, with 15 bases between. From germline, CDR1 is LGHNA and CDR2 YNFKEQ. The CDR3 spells CASTPAEFANTGELFF. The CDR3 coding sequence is TGTGCCAGCACCCCAGCCGAGTTCGCGAACACCGGGGAGCTGTTTTTT.

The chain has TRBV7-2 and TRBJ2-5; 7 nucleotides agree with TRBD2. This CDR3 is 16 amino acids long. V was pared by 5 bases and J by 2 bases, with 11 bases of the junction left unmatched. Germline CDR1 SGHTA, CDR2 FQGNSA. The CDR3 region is CASSPGRAGWQETQYF. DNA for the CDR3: TGTGCCAGCAGCCCCGGGAGAGCGGGATGGCAAGAGACCCAGTACTTC.